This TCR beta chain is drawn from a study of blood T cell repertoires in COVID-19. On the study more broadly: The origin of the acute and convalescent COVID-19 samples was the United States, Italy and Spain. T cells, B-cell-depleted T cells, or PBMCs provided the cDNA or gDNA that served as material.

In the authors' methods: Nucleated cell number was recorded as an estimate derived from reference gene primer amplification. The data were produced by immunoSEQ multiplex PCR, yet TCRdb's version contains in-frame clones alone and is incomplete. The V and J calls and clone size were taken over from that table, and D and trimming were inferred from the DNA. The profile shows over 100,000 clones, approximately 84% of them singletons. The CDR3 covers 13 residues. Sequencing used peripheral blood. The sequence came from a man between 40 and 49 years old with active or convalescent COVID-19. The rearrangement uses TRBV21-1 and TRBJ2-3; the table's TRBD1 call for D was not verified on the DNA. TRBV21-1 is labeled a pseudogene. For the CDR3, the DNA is TGTGCCAGCAGCAGGACAGATCCAGATACGCAGTATTTT. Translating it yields CASSRTDPDTQYF.